Shown below are 8 T cell receptor beta chains from a single sample sequenced in a study of control samples from healthy donors and cancer patients. Produced via immunoSEQ multiplex PCR; TCRdb's table is partial and in-frame only. The sample has approximately 160,000 clones; about 93% are singletons. Sequenced: blood. The receptors come from a woman in her 30s in good health.

This clone has only a few counts. This chain uses TRBV5-1 with TRBJ1-6; 11 positions agree with TRBD1. The CDR3 length is 17 residues. From germline, CDR1 is SGHRS and CDR2 YFSETQ. V dropped 4 bases and J dropped 2; count of bases not matched to a gene: 5. CDR3 amino acids: CASSPGTGGTYNSPLHF. CDR3 DNA sequence: TGCGCCAGCAGCCCAGGGACAGGGGGAACCTATAATTCACCCCTCCACTTT.

The chain employs TRBV4-3 and TRBJ1-4; D uncertain. Trimming removed 3 bases at V and 0 bases at J, with 8 bases between. CDR1 LGHNA and CDR2 YSLEER come from the germline V gene. The CDR3 length is 15 residues. In DNA form, the CDR3 reads TGCGCCAGCAGCCAGTTGGGGTCAACTAATGAAAAACTGTTTTTT. Protein: CASSQLGSTNEKLFF.

This clone came up once. DNA of the CDR3: TGTGCTAGTGGTTTGGCAGGGACAGTGAGGAAGCAGTACTTC. Protein sequence: CASGLAGTVRKQYF. This chain uses TRBV12-5 with TRBJ2-7, with 7 bases matching TRBD1. V lost 1 base, J lost 8 bases, and 8 bases stayed unmatched. The germline V gene encodes CDR1 LGHNT and CDR2 FRNRAP. The CDR3 is made up of 14 amino acids.

This clone was observed a single time. V usage is TRBV9 and J usage is TRBJ1-2; 10 nucleotides line up with TRBD1. CDR3 length: 17 amino acids. Germline V gene lookup returns CDR1 SGDLS and CDR2 YYNGEE. V was clipped by 0 bases and J by 3 bases; unmatched bases: 8. The CDR3 loop is CASSVDKGDRGDYGYTF. CDR3 nucleotides: TGTGCCAGCAGCGTAGACAAAGGGGACAGGGGTGACTATGGCTACACCTTC.

The V gene is TRBV25-1, the J gene TRBJ2-5; weak D call: TRBD2 (5 bases). The CDR3 spans 14 residues. From germline, CDR1 is MGHDK and CDR2 SYGVNS. V lost 6 bases, J lost 1 base, and 12 bases lay in between. The CDR3 coding sequence is TGTGCCAGCAGCCGGGGTCTCTCCCAAGAGACCCAGTACTTC. As protein: CASSRGLSQETQYF.

This chain uses TRBV5-4 with TRBJ1-2; 7 nucleotides match TRBD1. Looked up from germline, CDR1 is SGHNT and CDR2 is YYREEE (reference sequence). The CDR3 covers 15 residues. Unmatched junction bases numbered 5, after V lost 0 bases and J lost 3 bases. As DNA, the CDR3 is TGTGCCAGCAGCTTGGTAGGGGGCGGAGACTATGGCTACACCTTC. This codes for CASSLVGGGDYGYTF.

The gene calls are TRBV6-5 and TRBJ2-2; tentative D call: TRBD1 (5 bases). The CDR3 loop spans 13 amino acids. Germline lookup yields CDR1 MNHEY and CDR2 SVGAGI. Trimming removed 0 bases at V and 7 bases at J, with 6 bases between. CDR3 residues: CASSYSRGGELFF. CDR3 bases: TGTGCCAGCAGTTACTCTAGGGGCGGGGAGCTGTTTTTT.

This chain uses TRBV28 with TRBJ2-1; D unclear. The CDR3 runs to 16 residues. Trimming took off 3 bases at V and 9 bases at J, with 21 bases between the two ends. From germline, CDR1 is MDHEN and CDR2 SYDVKM. The DNA for the CDR3 is TGTGCCAGCAGTTTTAGTCGCGGACCAAGATGGGGTGAGCAGTTCTTC. This translates into CASSFSRGPRWGEQFF.